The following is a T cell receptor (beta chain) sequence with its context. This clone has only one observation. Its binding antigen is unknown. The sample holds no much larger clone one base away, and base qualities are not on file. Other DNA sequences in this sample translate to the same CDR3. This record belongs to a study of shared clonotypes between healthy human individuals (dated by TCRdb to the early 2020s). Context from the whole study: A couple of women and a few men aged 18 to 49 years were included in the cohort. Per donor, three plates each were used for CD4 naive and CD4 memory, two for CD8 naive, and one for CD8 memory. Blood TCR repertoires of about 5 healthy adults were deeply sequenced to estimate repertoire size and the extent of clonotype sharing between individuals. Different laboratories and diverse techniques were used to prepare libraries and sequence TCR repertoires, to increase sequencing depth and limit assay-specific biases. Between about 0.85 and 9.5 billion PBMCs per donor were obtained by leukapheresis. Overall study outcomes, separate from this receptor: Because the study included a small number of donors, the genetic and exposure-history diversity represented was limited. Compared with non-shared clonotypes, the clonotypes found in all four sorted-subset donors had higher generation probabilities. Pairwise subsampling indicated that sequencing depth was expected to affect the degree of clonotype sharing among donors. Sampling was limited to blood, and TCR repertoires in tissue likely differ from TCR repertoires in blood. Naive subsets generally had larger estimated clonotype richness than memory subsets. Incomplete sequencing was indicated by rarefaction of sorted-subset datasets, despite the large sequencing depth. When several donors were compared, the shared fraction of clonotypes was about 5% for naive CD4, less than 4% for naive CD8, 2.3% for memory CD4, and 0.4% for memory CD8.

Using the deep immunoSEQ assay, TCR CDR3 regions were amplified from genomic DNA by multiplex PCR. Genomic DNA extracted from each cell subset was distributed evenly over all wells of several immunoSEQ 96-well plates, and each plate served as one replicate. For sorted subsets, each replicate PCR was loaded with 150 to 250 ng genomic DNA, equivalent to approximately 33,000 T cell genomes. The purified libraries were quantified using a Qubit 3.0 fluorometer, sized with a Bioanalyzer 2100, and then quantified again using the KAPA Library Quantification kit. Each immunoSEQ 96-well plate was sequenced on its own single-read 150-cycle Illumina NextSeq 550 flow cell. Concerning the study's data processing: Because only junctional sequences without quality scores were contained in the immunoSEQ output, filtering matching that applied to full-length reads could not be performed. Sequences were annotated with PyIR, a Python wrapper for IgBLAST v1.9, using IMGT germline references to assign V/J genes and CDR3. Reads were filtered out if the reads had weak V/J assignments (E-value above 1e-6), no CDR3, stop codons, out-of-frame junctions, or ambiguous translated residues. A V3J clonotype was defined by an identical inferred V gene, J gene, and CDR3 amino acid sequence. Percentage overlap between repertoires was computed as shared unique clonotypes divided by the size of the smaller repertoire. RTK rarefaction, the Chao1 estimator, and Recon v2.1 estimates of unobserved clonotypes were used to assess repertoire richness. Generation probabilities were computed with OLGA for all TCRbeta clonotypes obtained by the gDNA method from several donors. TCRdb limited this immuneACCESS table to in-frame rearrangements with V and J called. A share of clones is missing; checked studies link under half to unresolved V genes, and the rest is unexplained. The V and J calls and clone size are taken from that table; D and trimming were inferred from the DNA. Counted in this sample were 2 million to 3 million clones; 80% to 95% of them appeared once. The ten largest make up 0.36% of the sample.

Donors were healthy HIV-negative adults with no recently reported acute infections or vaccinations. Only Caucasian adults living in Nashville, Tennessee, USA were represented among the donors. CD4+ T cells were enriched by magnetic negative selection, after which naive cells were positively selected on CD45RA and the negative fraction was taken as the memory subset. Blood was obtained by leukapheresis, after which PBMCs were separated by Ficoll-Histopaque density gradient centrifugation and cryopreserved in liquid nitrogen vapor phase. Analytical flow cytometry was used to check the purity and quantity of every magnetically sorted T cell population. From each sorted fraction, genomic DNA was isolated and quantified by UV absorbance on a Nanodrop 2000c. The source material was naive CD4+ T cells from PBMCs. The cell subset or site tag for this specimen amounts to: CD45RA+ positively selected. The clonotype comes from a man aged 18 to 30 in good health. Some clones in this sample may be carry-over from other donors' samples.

CDR3 region: CATSRDRAGANVLTF. The DNA sequence is as follows: TGTGCCACCAGCAGAGATCGGGCGGGGGCCAACGTCCTGACTTTC. Recombination linked TRBV15 to TRBJ2-6, with an unclear D gene assignment. The CDR3 sequence holds 15 residues, the cysteine and phenylalanine included. Of the read, only the CDR3 DNA is kept; its 45 bases are in frame from base 1. V is clipped by 0 bases and J by 4 bases, and the sequence between their germline boundaries is 7 bases long. The germline V gene encodes CDR1 LNHNV and CDR2 YYDKDF (reference sequence).